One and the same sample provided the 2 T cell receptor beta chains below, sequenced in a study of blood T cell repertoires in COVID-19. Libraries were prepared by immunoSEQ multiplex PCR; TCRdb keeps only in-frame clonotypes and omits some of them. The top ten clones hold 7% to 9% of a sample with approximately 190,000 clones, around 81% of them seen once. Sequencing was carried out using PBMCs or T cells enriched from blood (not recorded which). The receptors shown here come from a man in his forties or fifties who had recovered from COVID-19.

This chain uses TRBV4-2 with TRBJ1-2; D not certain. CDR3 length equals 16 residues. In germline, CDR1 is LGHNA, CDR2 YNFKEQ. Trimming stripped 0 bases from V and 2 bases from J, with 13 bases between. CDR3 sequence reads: CASSQEALITNYGYTF. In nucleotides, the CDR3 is TGTGCCAGCAGCCAAGAAGCTCTAATAACGAACTATGGCTACACCTTC.

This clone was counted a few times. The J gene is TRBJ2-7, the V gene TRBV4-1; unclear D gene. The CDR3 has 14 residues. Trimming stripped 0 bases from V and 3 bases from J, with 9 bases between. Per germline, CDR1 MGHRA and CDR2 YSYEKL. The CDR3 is CASSQDSQNYEQYF. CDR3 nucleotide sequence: TGCGCCAGCAGCCAAGATAGCCAAAACTACGAGCAGTACTTC.